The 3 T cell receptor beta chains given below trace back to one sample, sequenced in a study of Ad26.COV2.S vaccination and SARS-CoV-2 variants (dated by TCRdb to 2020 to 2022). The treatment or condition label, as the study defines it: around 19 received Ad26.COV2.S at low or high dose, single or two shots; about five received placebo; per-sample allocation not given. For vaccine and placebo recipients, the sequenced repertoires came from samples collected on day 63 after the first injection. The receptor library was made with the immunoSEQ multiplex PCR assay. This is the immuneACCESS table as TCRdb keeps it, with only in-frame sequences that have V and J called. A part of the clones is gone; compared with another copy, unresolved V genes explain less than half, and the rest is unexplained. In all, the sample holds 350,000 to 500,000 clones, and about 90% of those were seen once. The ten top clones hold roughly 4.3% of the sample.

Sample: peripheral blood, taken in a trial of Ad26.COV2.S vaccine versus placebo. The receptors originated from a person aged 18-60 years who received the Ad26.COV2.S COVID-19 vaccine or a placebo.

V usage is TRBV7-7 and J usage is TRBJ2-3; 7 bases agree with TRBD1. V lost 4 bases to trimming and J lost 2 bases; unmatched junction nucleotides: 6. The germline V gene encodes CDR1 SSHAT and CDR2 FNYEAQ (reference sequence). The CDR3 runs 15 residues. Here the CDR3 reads CASSSGTEITDTQYF. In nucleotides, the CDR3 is TGTGCCAGCAGCTCCGGGACAGAGATCACAGATACGCAGTATTTT.

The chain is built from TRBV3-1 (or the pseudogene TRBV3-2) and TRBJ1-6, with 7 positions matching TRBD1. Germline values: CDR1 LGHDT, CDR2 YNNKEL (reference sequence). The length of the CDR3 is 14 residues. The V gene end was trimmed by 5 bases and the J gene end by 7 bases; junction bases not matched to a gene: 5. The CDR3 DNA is TGTGCCAGCAGCTACAGGGGATTGAATTCACCCCTCCACTTT. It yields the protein CASSYRGLNSPLHF.

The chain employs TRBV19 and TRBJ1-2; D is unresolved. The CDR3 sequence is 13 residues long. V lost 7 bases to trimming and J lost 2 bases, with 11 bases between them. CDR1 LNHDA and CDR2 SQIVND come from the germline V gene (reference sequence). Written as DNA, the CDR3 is TGTGCCAGTAAACTGAGGCAGAACTATGGCTACACCTTC. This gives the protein CASKLRQNYGYTF. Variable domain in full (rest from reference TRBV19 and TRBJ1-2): DGGITQSPKYLFRKEGQNVTLSCEQNLNHDAMYWYRQDPGQGLRLIYYSQIVNDFQKGDIAEGYSVSREKKESFPLTVTSAQKNPTAFYLCASKLRQNYGYTFGSGTRLTVV.